The 25 T cell receptor beta chains listed next were all sequenced from one sample in a study of technical replicates of blood from several donors. Repertoires were generated with immunoSEQ multiplex PCR, while TCRdb's copy carries only in-frame clones and drops some. The data show about 74,000 clones, 75% to 85% seen once. The specimen was PBMCs. The receptors shown here come from a human donor in good health. Some clones in this sample may be carry-over from other donors' samples.

The chain couples TRBV9 to TRBJ2-3; D is possibly TRBD2 (5 bases). The V end lost 0 bases, the J end lost 4 bases, and 6 bases lay between the germline ends. The length of the CDR3 is 13 residues. Germline V gives CDR1 SGDLS, CDR2 YYNGEE. CDR3 DNA: TGTGCCAGCAGCGTAGAGGGAGCAGATACGCAGTATTTT. It translates to CASSVEGADTQYF.

This clone was counted a few times. The chain links TRBV7-2 to TRBJ1-2; 8 nucleotides line up with TRBD1. Trimming took 4 bases from V and 5 from J; bases not matched to a gene: 6. This CDR3 region has 14 residues. Germline CDR1 reads SGHTA; CDR2 reads FQGNSA. The CDR3 DNA sequence: TGTGCCAGCAGCTGGGACAGGAGGGGATATGGCTACACCTTC. Protein: CASSWDRRGYGYTF.

A few counts support this clone. This chain uses TRBV6-1 with TRBJ1-5, with D hard to call. Germline CDR1 MNHNS, CDR2 SASEGT. The CDR3 is 15 amino acids. Deletions cut 1 base from V and 6 bases from J, with 13 bases between. The chain's CDR3 is CASSEEERVGQPQHF. CDR3 coding DNA: TGTGCCAGCAGTGAAGAGGAGCGGGTTGGTCAGCCCCAGCATTTT.

V usage is TRBV7-2 and J usage is TRBJ1-6; weak D call: TRBD1 (5 bases). Germline assignment: CDR1 SGHTA and CDR2 FQGNSA. The CDR3 loop spans 14 amino acids. V lost 1 base and J lost 10, with 11 bases in between. The CDR3 spells CASSLGGSRSPLHF. The CDR3 region has the DNA TGTGCCAGCAGCTTAGGGGGCAGTAGATCACCCCTCCACTTT.

The chain combines TRBV25-1 with TRBJ2-7; TRBD1 matches 11 bases. V dropped 3 bases and J dropped 6; count of bases not matched to a gene: 1. Germline lookup yields CDR1 MGHDK and CDR2 SYGVNS. The CDR3 has 13 residues. This chain's CDR3 is CASSEDRGLEQYF. CDR3 bases: TGTGCCAGCAGTGAGGACAGGGGGCTCGAGCAGTACTTC.

This chain links TRBV4-3 with TRBJ1-6, with 9 positions matching TRBD1. Unmatched junction bases numbered 4, after V lost 1 base and J lost 6 bases. This CDR3 has 16 amino acids. CDR1 LGHNA and CDR2 YSLEER come from the germline V gene. The CDR3 is CASSQGPGQGNSPLHF. CDR3 DNA: TGCGCCAGCAGCCAAGGACCGGGACAGGGTAATTCACCCCTCCACTTT.

This chain joins TRBV30 and TRBJ1-1; possible D gene TRBD1, 5 bases. The ends were cut back, 4 bases at V and 13 bases at J, with 16 bases in the middle. CDR3 length: 11 residues. CDR1 is GTSNPN and CDR2 is SVGIG in the germline V gene (reference sequence). The CDR3 DNA reads as TGTGCCTGGAAAGGGCCGACAGTTGTTTTCTTT. This gives the protein CAWKGPTVVFF.

This chain uses TRBV4-2 with TRBJ1-1; perhaps TRBD1 as D (6 bases). The CDR3 contains 15 residues. In germline, CDR1 is LGHNA, CDR2 YNFKEQ. The ends were cut back, 4 bases at V and 0 bases at J, with 12 bases in the middle. The chain's CDR3 is CASSLQDSLNTEAFF. CDR3 in DNA: TGTGCCAGCAGCCTACAGGACAGTTTGAACACTGAAGCTTTCTTT.

The chain is built from TRBV6-5 and TRBJ2-2; 10 bases are shared with TRBD2. This CDR3 spans 16 amino acids. Germline trimming cut 0 bases from V and 6 bases from J; bases unmatched to any gene: 4. Per germline, CDR1 MNHEY and CDR2 SVGAGI. CDR3 sequence reads: CASSYSSGRASGELFF. The CDR3 DNA sequence: TGTGCCAGCAGTTACTCGAGCGGGAGGGCGTCCGGGGAGCTGTTTTTT.

The rearrangement links TRBV4-1 to TRBJ2-7, with 7 bases fitting TRBD1. With V trimmed by 2 bases and J by 3 bases, 4 bases remained unmatched. Per germline, CDR1 MGHRA and CDR2 YSYEKL. The CDR3 is 14 amino acids. In nucleotides, the CDR3 is TGCGCCAGCAGCCAACGGGACAGTGGCTACGAGCAGTACTTC. It yields the protein CASSQRDSGYEQYF.

The rearrangement links TRBV9 to TRBJ2-1, with 7 bases that match TRBD1. There are 18 residues in the CDR3. V shed 0 bases and J 8 bases; nucleotides not matched to a gene: 17. Germline V lookup: CDR1 SGDLS, CDR2 YYNGEE. CDR3 DNA: TGTGCCAGCAGCGTAGGACAGGGAGTAAGAGGAGTGTGGTATGAGCAGTTCTTC. Amino acid sequence: CASSVGQGVRGVWYEQFF. Full variable domain (remainder filled in from reference TRBV9 and TRBJ2-1): DSGVTQTPKHLITATGQRVTLRCSPRSGDLSVYWYQQSLDQGLQFLIQYYNGEERAKGNILERFSAQQFPDLHSELNLSSLELGDSALYFCASSVGQGVRGVWYEQFFGPGTRLTVL.

This chain connects TRBV11-3 to TRBJ2-3; 7 bases line up with TRBD1. Germline lookup yields CDR1 SGHNT and CDR2 YENEEA. V lost 5 bases, J lost 5 bases, and 10 bases stayed unmatched. The CDR3 has 15 amino acids. The CDR3 protein is CASSKGQQTGDTQYF. The CDR3 nucleotides read TGTGCCAGCAGCAAGGGACAGCAAACAGGAGATACGCAGTATTTT.

This chain links TRBV6-5 with TRBJ2-7; D is uncertain. The CDR3 covers 13 residues. CDR1 is MNHEY, CDR2 SVGAGI, per germline. Trimming removed 6 bases from V and 6 bases from J, with 15 bases in between. The CDR3 DNA is TGTGCCAGCAGGAGGAAAAGACCGACCGAGCAGTACTTC. Protein sequence: CASRRKRPTEQYF.

This clone was counted a single time. The chain links TRBV30 to TRBJ1-5, with D uncertain. Between the trimmed V and J ends, which lost 3 bases and 2 bases, there was a span of 5 bases. CDR3 length: 12 residues. Germline V gives CDR1 GTSNPN, CDR2 SVGIG (reference sequence). The CDR3 is CAWSVGNQPQHF. DNA for the CDR3: TGTGCCTGGAGCGTAGGCAATCAGCCCCAGCATTTT.

The chain carries TRBV18 and TRBJ1-6, with 9 bases aligning to TRBD1. The CDR3 consists of 15 residues. The germline CDR1 and CDR2 sequences are KGHSH and LQKENI. V gave up 5 bases and J gave up 7 bases; unmatched junction bases: 6. CDR3 amino acids: CASSAVDRGNSPLHF. The CDR3, as DNA: TGTGCCAGCTCAGCTGTGGACAGGGGAAATTCACCCCTCCACTTT.

The chain has TRBV7-2 and TRBJ2-7; 9 bases map to TRBD1. V lost 1 base, J lost 5 bases, and 3 bases stayed unmatched. Germline CDR1 and CDR2: SGHTA and FQGNSA. This CDR3 region has 14 residues. Here the CDR3 reads CASSLDRGPDEQYF. The CDR3 DNA is TGTGCCAGCAGCTTAGACAGGGGGCCGGACGAGCAGTACTTC.

The rearrangement joins TRBV5-4 to TRBJ1-4, with TRBD1 as a possible D gene (6 bases). Per the germline V gene, CDR1 is SGHNT and CDR2 is YYREEE (reference sequence). The CDR3 has 15 amino acids. With 4 bases removed from V and 3 bases from J, the gap between germline ends came to 13 bases. The CDR3 is CASSTHGQPNEKLFF. Written as DNA, the CDR3 is TGTGCCAGCAGCACGCATGGACAGCCTAATGAAAAACTGTTTTTT.

Here the CDR3 reads CASSQATSGHYEQYF. As DNA, the CDR3 is TGCGCCAGCAGCCAGGCGACTAGCGGGCACTACGAGCAGTACTTC. The chain employs TRBV5-1 and TRBJ2-7; 10 bases agree with TRBD2. Germline CDR1 and CDR2: SGHRS and YFSETQ. This CDR3 comprises 15 residues. V was pared by 4 bases and J by 3 bases, with 7 bases of the junction left unmatched.

The genes are TRBV7-2 and TRBJ2-5; perhaps TRBD1 as D (6 bases). This CDR3 is built from 12 residues. Germline-derived CDR1 and CDR2 are SGHTA and FQGNSA. With 1 base removed from V and 7 bases from J, the gap between germline ends came to 7 bases. CDR3 in amino acids: CASSLEGGTQYF. CDR3 sequence (DNA): TGTGCCAGCAGCTTAGAAGGGGGGACCCAGTACTTC.

This sequence joins TRBV7-9 and TRBJ1-4, with TRBD1 identical over 8 bases. Germline CDR1 is SEHNR and CDR2 is FQNEAQ (reference sequence). This CDR3 has 15 residues. The V and J ends lost 0 bases and 3 bases, in that order; junction bases with no gene match: 0. The CDR3: CASSLATGANEKLFF. The CDR3 DNA reads as TGTGCCAGCAGCTTAGCGACAGGGGCTAATGAAAAACTGTTTTTT.

This clone was found a few times. This chain connects TRBV6-4 to TRBJ1-5; D perhaps matches TRBD1 (5 bases). The CDR3 is 17 residues long. V was pared by 8 bases and J by 0 bases, with 20 bases between. Germline lookup yields CDR1 MRHNA and CDR2 SNTAGT. The CDR3, as DNA: TGTGCCAGCGGTACTAAGCCAGGGATTTATAGCAATCAGCCCCAGCATTTT. Translated: CASGTKPGIYSNQPQHF.

The CDR3 sequence: CASSHRQGSVETQYF. The CDR3 nucleotides read TGTGCCAGCAGCCACCGACAGGGATCGGTGGAGACCCAGTACTTC. J is TRBJ2-5 and V is TRBV7-9; TRBD1 matches 7 bases. The CDR3 is 15 amino acids. Germline CDR1 is SEHNR and CDR2 is FQNEAQ (reference sequence). The junction had 11 bases not matched to a gene; V was cut back by 5 bases and J by 5 bases.

This clone was detected only a few times. The chain recombines TRBV5-1 with TRBJ2-5, with 9 nucleotides matching TRBD1. J lost 3 bases, V lost 7 bases, and 4 bases had no gene match. Looked up from germline, CDR1 is SGHRS and CDR2 is YFSETQ. The CDR3 loop spans 13 amino acids. CDR3: CASGRTGEETQYF. The DNA of the CDR3 is TGCGCCAGCGGTAGGACAGGGGAAGAGACCCAGTACTTC.

This chain links TRBV7-6 with TRBJ2-7; D gene ambiguous. This CDR3 has 15 residues. The germline V and J ends were trimmed by 5 bases and 2 bases, with 16 bases remaining between them. Germline V gene sequence: CDR1 SGHVS, CDR2 FNYEAQ. Written as DNA, the CDR3 is TGTGCCAGCAGCCCTACCGGAACGGGTACCTACGAGCAGTACTTC. This codes for CASSPTGTGTYEQYF.

This rearrangement joins TRBV30 to TRBJ1-6; D not resolved. With 4 bases removed from V and 8 bases from J, the gap between germline ends came to 15 bases. This CDR3 is 14 amino acids long. In germline, CDR1 is GTSNPN, CDR2 SVGIG (reference sequence). CDR3 nucleotide sequence: TGTGCCTGGACCTACGGGGTAGGGTATTCACCCCTCCACTTT. Its translation: CAWTYGVGYSPLHF.